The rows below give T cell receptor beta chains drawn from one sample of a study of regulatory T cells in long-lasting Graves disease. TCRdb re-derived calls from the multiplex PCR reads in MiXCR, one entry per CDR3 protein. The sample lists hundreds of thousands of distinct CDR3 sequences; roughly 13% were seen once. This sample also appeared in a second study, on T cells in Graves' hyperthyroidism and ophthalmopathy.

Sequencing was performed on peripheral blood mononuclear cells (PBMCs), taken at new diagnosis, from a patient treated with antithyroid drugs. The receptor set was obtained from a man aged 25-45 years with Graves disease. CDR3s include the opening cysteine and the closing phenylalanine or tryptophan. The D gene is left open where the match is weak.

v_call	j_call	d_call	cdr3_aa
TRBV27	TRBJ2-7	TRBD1	CASSPRTGSSEQYF
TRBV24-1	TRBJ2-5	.	CATSEGHQETQYF
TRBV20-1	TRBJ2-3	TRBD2	CSALGLARTDTQYF
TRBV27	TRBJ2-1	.	CASTKTRGSRNEQFF
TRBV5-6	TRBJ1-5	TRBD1	CASSFTTGTGYNQPQHF
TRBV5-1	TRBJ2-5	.	CASSSNPGLLQETQYF
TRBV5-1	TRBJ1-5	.	CASRSLPWDQPQHF
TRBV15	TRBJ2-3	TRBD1	CATSDGTADTQYF
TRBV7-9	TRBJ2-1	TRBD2	CASSRALAGVLGYNEQFF
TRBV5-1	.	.	CASSLASDRETQYF
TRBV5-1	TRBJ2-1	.	CASSLEPQIFSYNEQFF
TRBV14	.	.	CASRQPPETQYF
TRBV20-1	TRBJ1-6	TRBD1	CSACDHRGQYNSPLHF
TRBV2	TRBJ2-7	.	CASSDSGVGSYEQYF
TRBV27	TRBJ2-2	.	CASSLFTGGELFF
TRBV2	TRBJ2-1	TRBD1	CASSGGAGRNEQFF
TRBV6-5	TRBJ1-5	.	CASSYGLAPQHF
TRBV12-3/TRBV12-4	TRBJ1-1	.	CASSFSPRYKGTTEAFF
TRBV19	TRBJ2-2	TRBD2	CASSLLPRAGGFTGELFF
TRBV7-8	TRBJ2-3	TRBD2	CASSLTSATDTQYF
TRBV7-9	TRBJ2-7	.	CASSQLGGERHEQYF
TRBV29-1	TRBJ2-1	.	CSVEGPSSYNEQFF
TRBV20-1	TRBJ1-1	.	CSARSTGRPEAFF
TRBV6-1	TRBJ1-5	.	CASSEGDLGNQPQHF
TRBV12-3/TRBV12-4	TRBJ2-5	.	CASSSVVAEYQETQYF
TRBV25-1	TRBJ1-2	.	CASSEQFDYGYTF
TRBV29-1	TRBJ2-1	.	CSVEDRDTYNEQFF
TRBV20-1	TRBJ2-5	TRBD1	CSAKGQAPGTQYF
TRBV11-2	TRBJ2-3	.	CASSYPGGTDTQYF
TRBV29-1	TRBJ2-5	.	CSVAGDGEVGTQYF
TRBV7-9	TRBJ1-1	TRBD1	CASSPSLDRGWKNTEAFF
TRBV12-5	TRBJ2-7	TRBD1	CASGSGQGATGESNEQYF
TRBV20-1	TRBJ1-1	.	CSAEGSVGTEAFF
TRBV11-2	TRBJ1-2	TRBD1	CASTPGTGPRNYGYTF
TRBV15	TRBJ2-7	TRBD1	CATSSPPGQDSEQYF
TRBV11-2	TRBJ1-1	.	CASRHTRLGNTEAFF
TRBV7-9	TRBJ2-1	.	CASSGVLTPYNEQFF
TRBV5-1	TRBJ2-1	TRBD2	CASSLLLLAGGDEQFF
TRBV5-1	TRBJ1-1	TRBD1	CASSTYQGAYTEAFF
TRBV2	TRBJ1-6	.	CASRRDGRDGPLHF
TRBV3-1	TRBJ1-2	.	CASSQDIRFYTF
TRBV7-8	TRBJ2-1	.	CASSFCWRFSYNEQFF
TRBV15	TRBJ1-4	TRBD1	CATSRGDSATNEKLFF
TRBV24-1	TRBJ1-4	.	CATSDAGEENEKLFF